The rows below give T cell receptor beta chains drawn from one sample of a study of shared clonotypes between healthy human individuals. Assay: immunoSEQ multiplex PCR; the TCRdb copy retains only in-frame clones and omits some. This table holds under 750,000 clones, just under 75% found once. What was sequenced was memory CD4+ T cells sorted from blood. Receptors originate from a woman aged 25-40 years in good health. Each CDR3 is given with its conserved first and last residue. The order of the fields is clone size, J gene, V gene, D gene, CDR3 DNA, CDR3 protein. D genes are given only for firm matches. Some rows have no size entry. The others give once, few or many, or a class for an expanded clone.

clone_size: -
j_call: TRBJ1-4
v_call: TRBV6-4
d_call: -
cdr3_nt: TGTGCCAGCAGTGACTTGAAAGGAGGGGGACTTGATGAAAAACTGTTTTTT
cdr3_aa: CASSDLKGGGLDEKLFF

clone_size: -
j_call: TRBJ2-5
v_call: TRBV5-1
d_call: TRBD2
cdr3_nt: TGCGCCAGCAGCTTGGTAGTAGCGGGAGGGAGCGAGACCCAGTACTTC
cdr3_aa: CASSLVVAGGSETQYF

clone_size: -
j_call: TRBJ2-3
v_call: TRBV7-8
d_call: TRBD2
cdr3_nt: TGTGCCAGCAGCAAAACCTATCCGGGACTAGCGGGAGGTTTTAATACGCAGTATTTT
cdr3_aa: CASSKTYPGLAGGFNTQYF

clone_size: many
j_call: TRBJ2-5
v_call: TRBV29-1
d_call: -
cdr3_nt: TGCAGCGTTGTCAGACACCGTACGAAAGAGACCCAGTACTTC
cdr3_aa: CSVVRHRTKETQYF

clone_size: -
j_call: TRBJ2-3
v_call: TRBV11-2
d_call: -
cdr3_nt: TGTGCCAGCAGCTTATGGGCAGATACGCAGTATTTT
cdr3_aa: CASSLWADTQYF

clone_size: -
j_call: TRBJ2-1
v_call: TRBV5-1
d_call: -
cdr3_nt: TGCGCCAGCAGCTTGGCCAAGGGAGGTAGGAATGAGCAGTTCTTC
cdr3_aa: CASSLAKGGRNEQFF

clone_size: -
j_call: TRBJ2-1
v_call: TRBV10-3
d_call: TRBD1
cdr3_nt: TGTGCCATCCAACCGGGACAGGGCTCCTACAATGAGCAGTTCTTC
cdr3_aa: CAIQPGQGSYNEQFF

clone_size: -
j_call: TRBJ2-7
v_call: TRBV6-5
d_call: -
cdr3_nt: TGTGCCAGCAGTTACGGGGGAGAAGGCTACGAGCAGTACTTC
cdr3_aa: CASSYGGEGYEQYF

clone_size: -
j_call: TRBJ2-7
v_call: TRBV7-8
d_call: -
cdr3_nt: TGTGCCAGCAGGAAAGACGGGACCTCCTACGAGCAGTACTTC
cdr3_aa: CASRKDGTSYEQYF

clone_size: -
j_call: TRBJ1-4
v_call: TRBV7-9
d_call: -
cdr3_nt: TGTGCCAGCAGCTTAGCGGGCTCCTCTGAAAAACTGTTTTTT
cdr3_aa: CASSLAGSSEKLFF

clone_size: few
j_call: TRBJ2-3
v_call: TRBV15
d_call: -
cdr3_nt: TGTGCCACCAGCAGAGATCCTACCCCCTACAGCACAGATACGCAGTATTTT
cdr3_aa: CATSRDPTPYSTDTQYF

clone_size: -
j_call: TRBJ2-2
v_call: TRBV11-2
d_call: TRBD1
cdr3_nt: TGTGCCAGCAGCTCTCCGACAGGGGCCCGCACCGGGGAGCTGTTTTTT
cdr3_aa: CASSSPTGARTGELFF

clone_size: -
j_call: TRBJ2-1
v_call: TRBV28
d_call: TRBD1
cdr3_nt: TGTGCCAGCAGTTTCCGGGACAGGGGCAGGAATGAGCAGTTCTTC
cdr3_aa: CASSFRDRGRNEQFF

clone_size: -
j_call: TRBJ1-2
v_call: TRBV4-1
d_call: -
cdr3_nt: TGCGCCAGCAGCCAAGCAGGGCCCGGCGATAACTATGGCTACACCTTC
cdr3_aa: CASSQAGPGDNYGYTF

clone_size: few
j_call: TRBJ1-2
v_call: TRBV19
d_call: -
cdr3_nt: TGTGCCAGTAGTTGGTCCTACGAGGGAAATGGCTACACCTTC
cdr3_aa: CASSWSYEGNGYTF

clone_size: -
j_call: TRBJ2-3
v_call: TRBV29-1
d_call: -
cdr3_nt: TGCAGCGTTGAAGGCCCGATGTTCGCAGATACGCAGTATTTT
cdr3_aa: CSVEGPMFADTQYF

clone_size: -
j_call: TRBJ2-5
v_call: TRBV29-1
d_call: -
cdr3_nt: TGCAGCGTTGAAGGTCGGGGAAGGGGCTCTAAAGAGACCCAGTACTTC
cdr3_aa: CSVEGRGRGSKETQYF

clone_size: -
j_call: TRBJ1-2
v_call: TRBV5-1
d_call: -
cdr3_nt: TGCGCCAGCAGCGGCTCACAGGGCTTCTATGGCTACACCTTC
cdr3_aa: CASSGSQGFYGYTF

clone_size: -
j_call: TRBJ2-3
v_call: TRBV6-5
d_call: -
cdr3_nt: TGTGCCAGCAGTTACCGGGGAACAGATACGCAGTATTTT
cdr3_aa: CASSYRGTDTQYF

clone_size: -
j_call: TRBJ2-3
v_call: TRBV7-6
d_call: TRBD1
cdr3_nt: TGTGCCAGCAGCTCTCCGGGACAGGATACAGATACGCAGTATTTT
cdr3_aa: CASSSPGQDTDTQYF

clone_size: few
j_call: TRBJ1-1
v_call: TRBV5-1
d_call: -
cdr3_nt: TGCGCCAGCAGGCAAGGAGACAGGAACACTGAAGCTTTCTTT
cdr3_aa: CASRQGDRNTEAFF

clone_size: -
j_call: TRBJ1-1
v_call: TRBV5-4
d_call: -
cdr3_nt: TGTGCCAGCAGCTTGGGCGGGGGCTTTAACACTGAAGCTTTCTTT
cdr3_aa: CASSLGGGFNTEAFF

clone_size: -
j_call: TRBJ1-1
v_call: TRBV28
d_call: -
cdr3_nt: TGTGCCAGCAGCCTTTACAGGGAAATTACTGAAGCTTTCTTT
cdr3_aa: CASSLYREITEAFF

clone_size: -
j_call: TRBJ1-4
v_call: TRBV7-8
d_call: -
cdr3_nt: TGTGCCAGCAGCAAAAGGGCAGCAAGACATGAAAAACTGTTTTTT
cdr3_aa: CASSKRAARHEKLFF

clone_size: few
j_call: TRBJ2-5
v_call: TRBV10-3
d_call: -
cdr3_nt: TGTGCCATCAGTGTAGGTGAGACCCAGTACTTC
cdr3_aa: CAISVGETQYF